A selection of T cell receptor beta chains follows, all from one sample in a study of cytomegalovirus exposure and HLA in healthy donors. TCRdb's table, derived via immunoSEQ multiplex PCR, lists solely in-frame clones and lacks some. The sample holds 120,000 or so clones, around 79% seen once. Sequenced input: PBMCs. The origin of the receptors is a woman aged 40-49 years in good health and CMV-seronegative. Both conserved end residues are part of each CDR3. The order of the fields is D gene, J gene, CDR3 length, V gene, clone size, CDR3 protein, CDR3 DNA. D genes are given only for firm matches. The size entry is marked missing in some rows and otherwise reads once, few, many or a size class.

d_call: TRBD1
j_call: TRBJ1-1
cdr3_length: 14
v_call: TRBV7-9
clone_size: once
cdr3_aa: CASSSTGQGREAFF
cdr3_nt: TGTGCCAGCAGCTCGACAGGACAGGGCCGCGAAGCTTTCTTT

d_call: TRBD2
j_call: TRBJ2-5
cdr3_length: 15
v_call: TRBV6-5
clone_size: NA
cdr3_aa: CASSYSTSGRAIQYF
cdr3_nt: TGTGCCAGCAGTTACTCAACTAGCGGGAGGGCGATCCAGTACTTC

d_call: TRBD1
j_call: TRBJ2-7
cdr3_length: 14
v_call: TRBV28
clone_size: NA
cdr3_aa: CASSPGTVSYEQYF
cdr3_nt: TGTGCCAGCAGCCCAGGGACAGTCTCCTACGAGCAGTACTTC

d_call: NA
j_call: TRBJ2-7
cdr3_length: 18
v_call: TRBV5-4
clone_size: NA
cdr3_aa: CASSWGPGRGDSSYEQYF
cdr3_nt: TGTGCCAGCAGCTGGGGCCCGGGTCGCGGGGACTCTTCCTACGAGCAGTACTTC

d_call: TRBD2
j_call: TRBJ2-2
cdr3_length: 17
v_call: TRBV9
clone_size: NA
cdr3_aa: CASSARTSGRNTGELFF
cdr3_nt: TGTGCCAGCAGCGCGCGTACTAGCGGGAGAAACACCGGGGAGCTGTTTTTT

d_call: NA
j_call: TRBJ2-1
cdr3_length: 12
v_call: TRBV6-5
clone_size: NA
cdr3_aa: CASSSTESEQFF
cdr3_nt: TGTGCCAGCAGTTCTACGGAGAGCGAGCAGTTCTTC

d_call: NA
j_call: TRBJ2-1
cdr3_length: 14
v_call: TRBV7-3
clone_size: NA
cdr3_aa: CASSFSAGNNEQFF
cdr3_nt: TGTGCCAGCAGCTTTAGCGCGGGGAACAATGAGCAGTTCTTC

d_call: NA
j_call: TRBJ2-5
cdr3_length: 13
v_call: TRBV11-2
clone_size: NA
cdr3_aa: CASSLSGEETQYF
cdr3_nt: TGTGCCAGCAGCTTATCGGGGGAAGAGACCCAGTACTTC

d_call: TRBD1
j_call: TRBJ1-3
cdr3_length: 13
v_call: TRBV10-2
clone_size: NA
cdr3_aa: CASRTGGGNTIYF
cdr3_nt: TGCGCCAGCAGGACAGGGGGGGGAAACACCATATATTTT

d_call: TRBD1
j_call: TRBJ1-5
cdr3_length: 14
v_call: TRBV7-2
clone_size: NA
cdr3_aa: CASSLDRAGQPQHF
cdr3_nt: TGTGCCAGCAGCCTTGACAGGGCTGGTCAGCCCCAGCATTTT

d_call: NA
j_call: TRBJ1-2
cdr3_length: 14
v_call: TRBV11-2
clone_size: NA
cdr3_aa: CASSLEPAAYGYTF
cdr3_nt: TGTGCCAGCAGCTTAGAACCCGCGGCCTATGGCTACACCTTC

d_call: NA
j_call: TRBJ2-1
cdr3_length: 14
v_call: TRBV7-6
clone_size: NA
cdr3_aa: CASSLIIASNEQFF
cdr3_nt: TGTGCCAGCAGCTTGATAATAGCGTCCAATGAGCAGTTCTTC

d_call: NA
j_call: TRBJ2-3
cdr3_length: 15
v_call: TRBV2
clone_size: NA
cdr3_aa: CASSPSPRGGDTQYF
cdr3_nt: TGTGCCAGCAGTCCAAGCCCCCGGGGTGGAGATACGCAGTATTTT

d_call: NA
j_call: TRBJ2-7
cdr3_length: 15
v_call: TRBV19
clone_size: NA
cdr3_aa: CASSPPGAESYEQYF
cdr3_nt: TGTGCCAGTAGCCCCCCAGGGGCTGAGTCCTACGAGCAGTACTTC

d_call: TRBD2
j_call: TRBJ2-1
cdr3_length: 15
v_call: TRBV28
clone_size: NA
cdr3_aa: CASSPRTSVYNEQFF
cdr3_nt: TGTGCCAGCAGCCCCCGGACTAGCGTCTACAATGAGCAGTTCTTC

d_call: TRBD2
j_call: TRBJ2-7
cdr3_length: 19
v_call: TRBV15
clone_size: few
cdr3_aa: CATSRALTSGSTYSYEQYF
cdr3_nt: TGTGCCACCAGCAGAGCCTTGACTAGCGGGTCCACCTACTCCTACGAGCAGTACTTC

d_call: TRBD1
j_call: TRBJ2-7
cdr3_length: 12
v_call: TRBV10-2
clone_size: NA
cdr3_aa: CASGTGGVEQYF
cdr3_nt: TGCGCCAGCGGGACAGGGGGCGTCGAGCAGTACTTC

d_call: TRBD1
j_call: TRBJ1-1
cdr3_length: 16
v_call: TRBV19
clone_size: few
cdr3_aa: CASGREDRGLNTEAFF
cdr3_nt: TGTGCCAGTGGACGCGAGGACAGGGGCTTGAACACTGAAGCTTTCTTT

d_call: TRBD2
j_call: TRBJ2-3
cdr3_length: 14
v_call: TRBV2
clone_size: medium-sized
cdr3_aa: CASGLAGGTDTQYF
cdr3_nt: TGTGCCAGCGGACTAGCGGGAGGGACAGATACGCAGTATTTT

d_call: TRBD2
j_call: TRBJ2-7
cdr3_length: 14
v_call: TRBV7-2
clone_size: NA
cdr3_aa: CASQPGGAIYEQYF
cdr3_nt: TGTGCCAGCCAACCGGGGGGGGCAATCTACGAGCAGTACTTC

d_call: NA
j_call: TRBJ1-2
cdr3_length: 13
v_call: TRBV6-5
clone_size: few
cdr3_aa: CASSPSSNYGYTF
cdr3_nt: TGTGCCAGCAGTCCTTCCTCTAACTATGGCTACACCTTC

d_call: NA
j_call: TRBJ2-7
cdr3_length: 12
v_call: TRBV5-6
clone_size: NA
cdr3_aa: CASSPDSDEQYF
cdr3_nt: TGTGCCAGCAGCCCGGACAGTGACGAGCAGTACTTC